This TCR beta chain was recovered during a study of T cell repertoires in cytomegalovirus infection. Worth noting for this clonotype: Its antigen is currently unknown.

MiXCR, applied by TCRdb to the reads, yields one record per CDR3 protein. In the table there are about 770,000 distinct CDR3 sequences, roughly 29% of which are singletons. The sequencing here drew on cultured CD8+ T cells from PBMCs, taken from culture after CMV antigen stimulation. This sequence was found in a human donor in good health (CMV status not recorded). Some clones in this sample may be carry-over from other donors' samples.

The CDR3 DNA sequence: TGTGCCAGCAGTATGTCCGACCCCTATGGGTTCTTC. It codes for CASSMSDPYGFF. The V gene is TRBV12-3 or TRBV12-4, the J gene TRBJ2-1, with unresolved D. V dropped 5 bases and J dropped 15 bases, with 17 bases sitting between them. CDR3 size: 12 residues.